What follows are 23 T cell receptor beta chains derived from one specimen sequenced in a study of regulatory T cells in long-lasting Graves disease. The time point: newly diagnosed GD, antithyroid drugs for less than 3 months. Preparation of the TCR library used RNA extracted from PBMCs. The authors built TCR beta libraries using iRepertoire HTBI primers and Arm-PCR of CDR3 regions. TCRdb reprocessed the multiplex PCR reads with MiXCR, giving one entry per CDR3 protein. This sample has around 500,000 distinct CDR3 sequences, with roughly 13% found just once. The same sample was also used in a study of T cells in Graves' hyperthyroidism and ophthalmopathy.

Sample: peripheral blood mononuclear cells (PBMCs), taken at new diagnosis, from a patient treated with antithyroid drugs. Every receptor here comes from a young man with Graves disease.

This clonotype showed up just a few times. The chain links TRBV29-1 to TRBJ1-2, with D hard to call. Germline values: CDR1 SQVTM, CDR2 ANQGSEA. This CDR3 is 14 amino acids long. Trimming left V 3 bases short and J 6 bases short, with 17 bases between. The CDR3: CSVEGAAEEDGYTF. The CDR3 DNA is TGCAGCGTTGAGGGTGCAGCTGAGGAAGATGGCTACACCTTC.

The genes are TRBV6-1 and TRBJ1-1; D is undetermined. Trimming stripped 7 bases from V and 4 bases from J, with 13 bases between. The CDR3 length is 13 residues. CDR1 is MNHNS, CDR2 SASEGT, per germline. CDR3 DNA: TGTGCCAGCATCCGGGATTCGGTCACTGAAGCTTTCTTT. Amino acids: CASIRDSVTEAFF.

This clonotype was seen a handful of times. V gene TRBV25-1 combines with J gene TRBJ2-2; 8 nucleotides align to TRBD2. The germline V gene has CDR1 MGHDK and CDR2 SYGVNS. CDR3 length: 16 amino acids. J gave up 2 bases and V 1 base, and 3 bases lay outside the gene matches. CDR3 in amino acids: CASSESGLGNTGELFF. For the CDR3, the DNA is TGTGCCAGCAGTGAATCGGGACTAGGAAACACCGGGGAGCTGTTTTTT. Supplemented by reference TRBV25-1 and TRBJ2-2, the full variable domain reads EADIYQTPRYLVIGTGKKITLECSQTMGHDKMYWYQQDPGMELHLIHYSYGVNSTEKGDLSSESTVSRIRTEHFPLTLESARPSHTSQYLCASSESGLGNTGELFFGEGSRLTVL.

At least ten counts were recorded for this clonotype. The chain combines TRBV5-1 with TRBJ2-1; 8 nucleotides match TRBD2. Germline V gives CDR1 SGHRS, CDR2 YFSETQ. The CDR3 has 16 amino acids. Trimming took 3 bases from V and 8 from J; bases not matched to a gene: 13. The chain's CDR3 is CASSSAYAGGSDEQFF. CDR3 sequence (DNA): TGCGCCAGCAGCTCCGCCTATGCGGGAGGATCGGATGAGCAGTTCTTC.

This clonotype was found many times. The V gene is TRBV30, the J gene TRBJ1-1, with D perhaps matching TRBD1 (6 bases). This CDR3 comprises 11 residues. V shed 5 bases and J shed 6 bases, with 10 bases lying between them. Germline values: CDR1 GTSNPN, CDR2 SVGIG (reference sequence). CDR3 sequence: CAWGQKAEAFF. In DNA form, the CDR3 reads TGTGCCTGGGGACAGAAGGCTGAAGCTTTCTTT. Variable domain in full (rest from reference TRBV30 and TRBJ1-1): SQTIHQWPATLVQPVGSPLSLECTVEGTSNPNLYWYRQAAGRGLQLLFYSVGIGQISSEVPQNLSASRPQDRQFILSSKKLLLSDSGFYLCAWGQKAEAFFGQGTRLTVV.

The chain joins TRBV5-5 to TRBJ2-7; the D gene is possibly TRBD1 (6 bases). V was pared by 3 bases and J by 4 bases, with 11 bases between. The CDR3 has 13 amino acids. Germline V CDR1 and CDR2: SGHKS, YYEKEE (reference sequence). CDR3 protein: CASSWDITYEQYF. In DNA form, the CDR3 reads TGTGCCAGCAGCTGGGACATTACTTACGAGCAGTACTTC.

This clonotype was counted ten times or more. The chain is built from TRBV6-1 and TRBJ2-7, with D possibly matching TRBD1 (6 bases). Looked up from germline, CDR1 is MNHNS and CDR2 is SASEGT. Trimming stripped 3 bases from V and 1 base from J, with 13 bases between. The CDR3 sequence is 15 residues long. CDR3: CASSDEVTGSYEQYF. The CDR3 DNA sequence: TGTGCCAGCAGTGACGAGGTTACAGGGTCCTACGAGCAGTACTTC.

This clonotype came up many times. V and J are TRBV19 and TRBJ1-5; no clear D gene. Germline-derived CDR1 and CDR2 are LNHDA and SQIVND (reference sequence). The CDR3 covers 15 residues. Trimming left V 5 bases short and J 0 bases short, with 11 bases between. CDR3 coding DNA: TGTGCCAGTAGTCTCAGGCTCCATAGCAATCAGCCCCAGCATTTT. Translation: CASSLRLHSNQPQHF.

This chain connects TRBV5-1 to TRBJ1-1, with D maybe TRBD1 (5 bases). Germline V gene lookup returns CDR1 SGHRS and CDR2 YFSETQ. The CDR3 contains 16 residues. V lost 0 bases and J lost 2, with 14 bases in between. CDR3 amino acids: CASSLAVGAINTEAFF. The CDR3 nucleotides read TGCGCCAGCAGCTTGGCGGTAGGGGCGATAAACACTGAAGCTTTCTTT.

The CDR3 region has the DNA TGTGCCAGCAGCCAAGACCGGCAGGGGCGGAAGAACACTGAAGCTTTCTTT. Protein: CASSQDRQGRKNTEAFF. The rearrangement uses TRBV4-2 and TRBJ1-1; the D gene is possibly TRBD1 (6 bases). This CDR3 has 17 residues. CDR1 and CDR2 (germline): LGHNA, YNFKEQ. V lost 0 bases and J 1 base, leaving 15 bases between the germline ends.

This sequence joins TRBV18 and TRBJ2-5; D is undetermined. From germline, CDR1 is KGHSH and CDR2 LQKENI. The CDR3 sequence is 13 residues long. V lost 3 bases and J 5 bases, leaving 10 bases between the germline ends. CDR3 residues: CASSPAFLETQYF. CDR3 bases: TGTGCCAGCTCACCGGCCTTCTTGGAGACCCAGTACTTC.

This clonotype was found many times. The rearrangement links TRBV6-5 to TRBJ2-4; D gene uncertain. Germline lookup yields CDR1 MNHEY and CDR2 SVGAGI. CDR3 length equals 15 residues. V lost 4 bases to trimming and J lost 0 bases, with 10 bases between them. CDR3 bases: TGTGCCAGCAGTTCAGCCACCCGAGCCAAAAACATTCAGTACTTC. The encoded protein is CASSSATRAKNIQYF.

To note about this clonotype: This could be a read error, since a much larger clone is one nucleotide away. In this CDR3 the conserved last residue, phenylalanine or tryptophan, is missing, so a read error is likely. This chain uses TRBV29-1 with TRBJ1-1; 7 bases match TRBD1. V lost 6 bases to trimming and J lost 5 bases; unmatched junction nucleotides: 6. This CDR3 comprises 12 residues. Per germline, CDR1 SQVTM and CDR2 ANQGSEA. CDR3 loop: CSVTGPSTEAFS. In nucleotides, the CDR3 is TGCAGCGTGACAGGGCCCAGTACTGAAGCTTTCTCT.

The sample holds many counts of this clonotype. This chain links TRBV7-9 with TRBJ2-1, with 12 bases identical to TRBD2. Germline CDR1 reads SEHNR; CDR2 reads FQNEAQ (reference sequence). V was clipped by 1 base and J by 9 bases; unmatched bases: 4. This CDR3 comprises 15 residues. As DNA, the CDR3 is TGTGCCAGCAGCTTAGGGACTAGCGGGAACATTGAGCAGTTCTTC. It translates to CASSLGTSGNIEQFF. The full variable domain, completed using reference TRBV7-9 and TRBJ2-1, is DTGVSQNPRHKITKRGQNVTFRCDPISEHNRLYWYRQTLGQGPEFLTYFQNEAQLEKSRLLSDRFSAERPKGSFSTLEIQRTEQGDSAMYLCASSLGTSGNIEQFFGPGTRLTVL.

The V and J genes are TRBV29-1 and TRBJ1-1; D possibly corresponds to TRBD1 (5 bases). CDR3 size: 15 residues. Trimming took off 7 bases at V and 0 bases at J, with 18 bases between the two ends. The germline CDR1 and CDR2 sequences are SQVTM and ANQGSEA. Here the CDR3 reads CSGGNGRGMNTEAFF. The CDR3, as DNA: TGCAGCGGCGGAAACGGAAGGGGAATGAACACTGAAGCTTTCTTT.

This clonotype was observed a handful of times. This chain links TRBV20-1 with TRBJ2-7; 7 bases fit TRBD2. This CDR3 is built from 13 residues. CDR1 is DFQATT and CDR2 is SNEGSKA in the germline V gene (reference sequence). V lost 5 bases and J lost 3; bases outside the gene matches: 7. CDR3 nucleotides: TGCAGTGCTCAGAGCGGGAACTACTACGAGCAGTACTTC. It specifies CSAQSGNYYEQYF.

A few counts support this clonotype. The CDR3: CSARDGEETQYF. The CDR3 DNA is TGCAGTGCTAGAGATGGCGAGGAGACCCAGTACTTC. The chain joins TRBV20-1 to TRBJ2-5, with D uncertain. Germline V lookup: CDR1 DFQATT, CDR2 SNEGSKA (reference sequence). V lost 0 bases and J 5 bases, leaving 7 bases between the germline ends. This CDR3 is 12 amino acids long.

This clonotype was counted ten times or more. The rearrangement uses TRBV19 and TRBJ2-7; D unclear. The CDR3 has 13 residues. Deletions cut 0 bases from V and 6 bases from J, with 9 bases between. The V gene's germline CDR1 is LNHDA and CDR2 SQIVND (reference sequence). CDR3 sequence reads: CASSIDSSFEQYF. The CDR3, as DNA: TGTGCCAGTAGTATAGATTCGAGTTTCGAGCAGTACTTC. Supplemented by reference TRBV19 and TRBJ2-7, the full variable domain reads DGGITQSPKYLFRKEGQNVTLSCEQNLNHDAMYWYRQDPGQGLRLIYYSQIVNDFQKGDIAEGYSVSREKKESFPLTVTSAQKNPTAFYLCASSIDSSFEQYFGPGTRLTVT.

Ten or more counts support this clonotype. V and J are TRBV9 and TRBJ2-2; 8 positions agree with TRBD2. The CDR3 is made up of 16 amino acids. The V segment lost 0 bases and the J segment 2 bases; nucleotides outside the gene matches: 3. Germline V gene sequence: CDR1 SGDLS, CDR2 YYNGEE. CDR3 residues: CASSVVAGPNTGELFF. CDR3 bases: TGTGCCAGCAGCGTAGTAGCGGGGCCTAACACCGGGGAGCTGTTTTTT.

This clonotype was counted ten times or more. V and J are TRBV2 and TRBJ2-7, with TRBD2 matching 8 bases. V lost 6 bases, J lost 4 bases, and 8 bases stayed unmatched. This CDR3 comprises 14 residues. Germline V gene lookup returns CDR1 SNHLY and CDR2 FYNNEI. The CDR3 DNA sequence: TGTGCCAGCAGGAAGAGCGGGAGTCAGTACGAGCAGTACTTC. Translated: CASRKSGSQYEQYF.

A few counts support this clonotype. CDR3 sequence: CASSLPKGGTGELFF. The CDR3 bases are TGTGCCAGCAGCCTCCCGAAAGGGGGGACTGGGGAGCTGTTTTTT. The J gene is TRBJ2-2, the V gene TRBV7-3; D is perhaps TRBD1 or TRBD2 (6 bases each). Germline V gene sequence: CDR1 SGHTA, CDR2 FQGTGA. This CDR3 has 15 amino acids. V was clipped by 5 bases and J by 8 bases, with 18 bases between them.

This clonotype showed up many times. The chain carries TRBV20-1 and TRBJ1-5; no firm D call. Germline-derived CDR1 and CDR2 are DFQATT and SNEGSKA (reference sequence). The CDR3 length is 16 residues. Trimming took 1 base from V and 0 from J, leaving 13 bases between them. The CDR3 sequence: CSARVVSGISNQPQHF. As DNA, the CDR3 is TGCAGTGCTAGAGTGGTTTCGGGGATTAGCAATCAGCCCCAGCATTTT.

This clonotype was counted a few times. This chain links TRBV9 with TRBJ2-3; D is undetermined. Germline CDR1 reads SGDLS; CDR2 reads YYNGEE. The CDR3 runs 15 residues. The V and J ends lost 1 base and 1 base respectively, with 10 bases between them. The CDR3 nucleotides are TGTGCCAGCAGCGTAAACCCCGGTGGCACAGATACGCAGTATTTT. It encodes CASSVNPGGTDTQYF.